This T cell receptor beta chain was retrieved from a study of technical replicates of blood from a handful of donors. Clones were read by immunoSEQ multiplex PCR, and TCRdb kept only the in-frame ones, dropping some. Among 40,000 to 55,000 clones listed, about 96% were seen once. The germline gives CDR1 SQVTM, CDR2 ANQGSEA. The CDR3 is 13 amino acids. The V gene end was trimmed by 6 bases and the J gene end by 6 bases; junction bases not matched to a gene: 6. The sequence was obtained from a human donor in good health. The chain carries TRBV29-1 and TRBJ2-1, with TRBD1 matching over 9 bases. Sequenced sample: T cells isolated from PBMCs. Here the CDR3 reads CSVSGTGFNEQFF. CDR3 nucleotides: TGCAGCGTCTCCGGGACAGGGTTCAATGAGCAGTTCTTC.